The 27 T cell receptor beta chains given below trace back to one sample, sequenced in a study of shared clonotypes between healthy human individuals. TCRdb's table, derived via immunoSEQ multiplex PCR, lists solely in-frame clones and lacks some. This table holds a few million clones, 85% to 95% found once. Material: naive CD4+ T cells from PBMCs. Indicated subset: CD45RA+ positively selected. The receptors come from a man between 18 and 29 years old in good health. Some clones in this sample may be carry-over from other donors' samples.

As DNA, the CDR3 is TGTGCCAGCAGCTTAGATCCCCAAGGGACAAGCTATGGCTACACCTTC. Translating it yields CASSLDPQGTSYGYTF. The V gene is TRBV11-2, the J gene TRBJ1-2; D may be TRBD1 (6 bases). Between the trimmed V and J ends, which lost 0 bases and 4 bases, there was a span of 15 bases. The CDR3 has 16 residues. Per germline, CDR1 SGHAT and CDR2 FQNNGV.

V is TRBV5-1 and J is TRBJ2-5; 11 bases fit TRBD2. J lost 2 bases, V lost 4 bases, and 10 bases had no gene match. CDR3 length: 17 amino acids. CDR1 and CDR2 from the germline V gene are SGHRS and YFSETQ. In DNA form, the CDR3 reads TGCGCCAGCAGCACGTTGACTAGCGGGGTGGGGCAAGAGACCCAGTACTTC. Its translation is CASSTLTSGVGQETQYF. Together with reference TRBV5-1 and TRBJ2-5, the CDR3 gives the full variable domain: KAGVTQTPRYLIKTRGQQVTLSCSPISGHRSVSWYQQTPGQGLQFLFEYFSETQRNKGNFPGRFSGRQFSNSRSEMNVSTLELGDSALYLCASSTLTSGVGQETQYFGPGTRLLVL.

V gene TRBV15 combines with J gene TRBJ2-5; D ambiguous. The V gene's germline CDR1 is LNHNV and CDR2 YYDKDF (reference sequence). This CDR3 has 12 amino acids. Trimming removed 3 bases from V and 4 bases from J, with 6 bases in between. CDR3 nucleotides: TGTGCCACCAGCAGGCGACGAGAGACCCAGTACTTC. It is translated as CATSRRRETQYF. Based on the CDR3 plus reference TRBV15 and TRBJ2-5, the full variable domain is DAMVIQNPRYQVTQFGKPVTLSCSQTLNHNVMYWYQQKSSQAPKLLFHYYDKDFNNEADTPDNFQSRRPNTSFCFLDIRSPGLGDTAMYLCATSRRRETQYFGPGTRLLVL.

This chain links TRBV2 with TRBJ2-6, with D maybe TRBD1 (6 bases). Trimming removed 5 bases from V and 1 base from J, with 15 bases in between. This CDR3 contains 17 residues. Germline CDR1 reads SNHLY; CDR2 reads FYNNEI. This CDR3 reads CASSFGGASSGANVLTF. Written as DNA, the CDR3 is TGTGCCAGCAGTTTTGGGGGCGCTTCTTCTGGGGCCAACGTCCTGACTTTC.

This chain uses TRBV4-1 with TRBJ2-3, with D possibly TRBD2 on 5 matching bases. V dropped 1 base and J dropped 6 bases, with 14 bases sitting between them. The CDR3 is 15 amino acids. Germline-derived CDR1 and CDR2 are MGHRA and YSYEKL. This CDR3 is CASSQVGWRGDTQYF. Here the CDR3 DNA reads TGCGCCAGCAGCCAAGTTGGATGGCGCGGGGATACGCAGTATTTT.

The V call is TRBV4-3, the J call TRBJ1-4; no firm D call. The germline V and J ends were trimmed by 1 base and 5 bases, with 5 bases remaining between them. Per the germline V gene, CDR1 is LGHNA and CDR2 is YSLEER. This CDR3 has 13 residues. The CDR3 nucleotides read TGCGCCAGCAGCCAAGCTTCAAATGAAAAACTGTTTTTT. Translating gives CASSQASNEKLFF.

This chain uses TRBV7-9 with TRBJ2-7, with 8 positions matching TRBD2. The V segment lost 2 bases and the J segment 4 bases; nucleotides outside the gene matches: 7. Per germline, CDR1 SEHNR and CDR2 FQNEAQ (reference sequence). CDR3 length: 15 residues. For the CDR3, the DNA is TGTGCCAGCAGCTTACTCATTAGCGGGAATTACGAGCAGTACTTC. It encodes CASSLLISGNYEQYF.

The V and J genes are TRBV14 and TRBJ2-7, with 16 bases fitting TRBD2. Germline V lookup: CDR1 SGHDN, CDR2 FVKESK. The ends lost 0 bases at V and 3 bases at J; junction bases unmatched: 8. The length of the CDR3 is 19 residues. The CDR3 sequence: CASSQDFGTSGRALYEQYF. CDR3 in DNA: TGTGCCAGCAGCCAAGATTTTGGGACTAGCGGGAGGGCCCTCTACGAGCAGTACTTC.

V is TRBV18 and J is TRBJ1-2; no clear D. The CDR3 length is 15 residues. V was cut by 1 base and J by 4 bases, with 13 bases left in between. Germline assignment: CDR1 KGHSH and CDR2 LQKENI. DNA for the CDR3: TGTGCCAGCTCACCACTACAGATTATTCCCTATGGCTACACCTTC. As protein: CASSPLQIIPYGYTF.

The gene calls are TRBV6-5 and TRBJ2-1, with TRBD2 matching over 8 bases. Trimming at V came to 2 bases and at J to 10 bases, leaving 4 bases not matched to a gene. The length of the CDR3 is 13 residues. Per germline, CDR1 MNHEY and CDR2 SVGAGI. The CDR3 protein is CASSYGRLAEQFF. In nucleotides, the CDR3 is TGTGCCAGCAGTTACGGCCGACTAGCGGAGCAGTTCTTC.

The chain combines TRBV30 with TRBJ1-1; D not certain. The CDR3 extends over 10 amino acids. Germline CDR1 and CDR2: GTSNPN and SVGIG (reference sequence). With 5 bases removed from V and 4 bases from J, the gap between germline ends came to 5 bases. CDR3 coding DNA: TGTGCCTGGGGGGTCACTGAAGCTTTCTTT. Translation: CAWGVTEAFF.

This chain links TRBV6-1 with TRBJ2-1, with D tentatively TRBD1 or TRBD2 (7 bases each). The ends were cut back, 7 bases at V and 0 bases at J, with 13 bases in the middle. Germline V gene data show CDR1 as MNHNS and CDR2 as SASEGT. This CDR3 has 15 amino acids. The CDR3 DNA sequence: TGTGCCAGCACCCAGGGGGGGAGCTCCTACAATGAGCAGTTCTTC. This sequence encodes CASTQGGSSYNEQFF.

The chain joins TRBV9 to TRBJ2-1; 7 positions agree with TRBD1. CDR3 length: 14 residues. The germline V gene encodes CDR1 SGDLS and CDR2 YYNGEE. The V gene end was trimmed by 0 bases and the J gene end by 9 bases; junction bases not matched to a gene: 6. Written as DNA, the CDR3 is TGTGCCAGCAGCGTAGGCCAGGGGGTGGGTGAGCAGTTCTTC. Translating gives CASSVGQGVGEQFF.

The chain joins TRBV6-5 to TRBJ2-3; TRBD1 aligns across 7 bases. Germline values: CDR1 MNHEY, CDR2 SVGAGI. V lost 6 bases, J lost 2 bases, and 8 bases stayed unmatched. CDR3 size: 15 residues. The CDR3 loop is CASRPQGLTTDTQYF. The CDR3 DNA reads TGTGCCAGCAGGCCACAGGGGTTAACCACAGATACGCAGTATTTT.

The chain joins TRBV5-6 to TRBJ2-1; D is unresolved. Trimming removed 3 bases from V and 8 bases from J, with 6 bases in between. The CDR3 spans 11 residues. Germline V gene lookup returns CDR1 SGHDT and CDR2 YYEEEE. CDR3 in DNA: TGTGCCAGCAGCTCGGTGGATGAGCAGTTCTTC. Protein sequence: CASSSVDEQFF.

The CDR3 region is CASSSGTSGIGGTDTQYF. The DNA for the CDR3 is TGTGCCAGCAGTTCCGGGACTAGCGGTATAGGGGGAACAGATACGCAGTATTTT. The chain carries TRBV7-9 and TRBJ2-3; 11 nucleotides agree with TRBD2. Germline CDR1 is SEHNR and CDR2 is FQNEAQ (reference sequence). The CDR3 consists of 18 residues. Unmatched junction bases numbered 14, after V lost 6 bases and J lost 3 bases.

V and J are TRBV7-6 and TRBJ2-7; TRBD1 agrees at 7 bases. V shed 5 bases, J shed 4 bases, and the junction held 5 bases outside the gene matches. The CDR3 is made up of 13 amino acids. Per the germline V gene, CDR1 is SGHVS and CDR2 is FNYEAQ. CDR3 in amino acids: CASSIDRDYEQYF. Written as DNA, the CDR3 is TGTGCCAGCAGCATCGACAGGGATTACGAGCAGTACTTC. The full variable domain, completed using reference TRBV7-6 and TRBJ2-7, is GAGVSQSPRYKVTKRGQDVALRCDPISGHVSLYWYRQALGQGPEFLTYFNYEAQQDKSGLPNDRFSAERPEGSISTLTIQRTEQRDSAMYRCASSIDRDYEQYFGPGTRLTVT.

The chain carries TRBV19 and TRBJ1-4; D not resolved. This CDR3 spans 12 amino acids. CDR1 is LNHDA, CDR2 SQIVND, per germline (reference sequence). V lost 1 base and J lost 11, with 8 bases in between. This CDR3 reads CASSIVLGKLFF. In DNA, the CDR3 is TGTGCCAGTAGTATAGTCTTGGGGAAACTGTTTTTT.

This chain connects TRBV15 to TRBJ1-3; no definite D call. The CDR3 runs 15 residues. Germline V gene sequence: CDR1 LNHNV, CDR2 YYDKDF (reference sequence). V was pared by 0 bases and J by 0 bases, with 6 bases between. In nucleotides, the CDR3 is TGTGCCACCAGCAGAGAGGGAAGCTCTGGAAACACCATATATTTT. This gives the protein CATSREGSSGNTIYF.

As for this clone: Within the sample, other DNA sequences also encode this same CDR3. This sequence joins TRBV7-3 and TRBJ1-1; D call uncertain. V was clipped by 2 bases and J by 4 bases, with 8 bases between them. The CDR3 contains 13 residues. Looked up from germline, CDR1 is SGHTA and CDR2 is FQGTGA. CDR3 residues: CASSLLGSTEAFF. CDR3 coding DNA: TGTGCCAGCAGCTTACTAGGGAGCACTGAAGCTTTCTTT.

For this clone: Within the sample, other DNA sequences also encode this same CDR3. This chain links TRBV7-8 with TRBJ2-3; 8 nucleotides line up with TRBD1. The length of the CDR3 is 15 residues. The V gene's germline CDR1 is SGHVS and CDR2 FQNEAQ. With V trimmed by 5 bases and J by 0 bases, 4 bases remained unmatched. The CDR3 sequence: CASSPRGPSTDTQYF. Written as DNA, the CDR3 is TGTGCCAGCAGCCCCAGGGGGCCCAGCACAGATACGCAGTATTTT. Drawing the rest from reference TRBV7-8 and TRBJ2-3, the complete variable domain is GAGVSQSPRYKVAKRGQDVALRCDPISGHVSLFWYQQALGQGPEFLTYFQNEAQLDKSGLPSDRFFAERPEGSVSTLKIQRTQQEDSAVYLCASSPRGPSTDTQYFGPGTRLTVL.

The chain employs TRBV28 and TRBJ1-1; maybe TRBD1 (6 bases). CDR1 MDHEN and CDR2 SYDVKM come from the germline V gene. The V end was cut by 8 bases, the J end by 1 base, with 35 bases between. This CDR3 is 21 amino acids long. DNA for the CDR3: TGTGCCAGCCCCCCTTATAACAACTTACAGGGCAAAAACGGTGGGAACACTGAAGCTTTCTTT. This codes for CASPPYNNLQGKNGGNTEAFF.

The sample holds one count of this clone. Its ends do not fully match the called genes, so a read error is possible. The CDR3 region is CASSPTLAGSSEQYF. Here the CDR3 DNA reads TGTGCCAGCTCACCAACCCTAGCGGGATCCTCCGAGCAGTACTTC. This chain links TRBV18 with TRBJ2-7; TRBD2 agrees at 9 bases. The germline gives CDR1 KGHSH, CDR2 LQKENI. The CDR3 is 15 amino acids.

The chain links TRBV2 to TRBJ2-5; D may be TRBD2 (7 bases). This CDR3 region has 14 residues. Germline CDR1 SNHLY, CDR2 FYNNEI. V gave up 7 bases and J gave up 5 bases, with 17 bases separating them. The CDR3 nucleotides read TGTGCCAGCAAGGTGGGGGGGCTGACGGAGACCCAGTACTTC. Translating it yields CASKVGGLTETQYF.

This clone was picked up a small number of times. Different DNA sequences within this sample yield the same CDR3. The rearrangement joins TRBV7-8 to TRBJ1-1; D gene unclear. The V and J ends lost 1 base and 1 base respectively, with 7 bases between them. This CDR3 spans 14 amino acids. The germline gives CDR1 SGHVS, CDR2 FQNEAQ. The CDR3 nucleotides are TGTGCCAGCAGCTTAGTGGGAGGGAACACTGAAGCTTTCTTT. Protein: CASSLVGGNTEAFF. Full variable domain (missing parts from reference TRBV7-8 and TRBJ1-1): GAGVSQSPRYKVAKRGQDVALRCDPISGHVSLFWYQQALGQGPEFLTYFQNEAQLDKSGLPSDRFFAERPEGSVSTLKIQRTQQEDSAVYLCASSLVGGNTEAFFGQGTRLTVV.

This chain connects TRBV28 to TRBJ2-2; D ambiguous. The germline V gene has CDR1 MDHEN and CDR2 SYDVKM. The CDR3 length is 13 residues. The chain's CDR3 is CPLNAYGTGELFF. CDR3 DNA: TGTCCCTTAAATGCGTATGGTACCGGGGAGCTGTTTTTT.

CDR3 loop: CASSANSNQPQHF. CDR3 sequence (DNA): TGTGCCAGCAGTGCCAATAGCAATCAGCCCCAGCATTTT. The gene calls are TRBV7-2 and TRBJ1-5; D unclear. The CDR3 length is 13 residues. Trimming shortened V by 6 bases and J by 0 bases, and 6 bases separated the two germline ends. The germline gives CDR1 SGHTA, CDR2 FQGNSA.